These 10 T cell receptor beta chains were all obtained from the same sample, sequenced in a study of T cells in Graves' hyperthyroidism and ophthalmopathy. TCR beta CDR3 regions were amplified from RNA transcripts. A set of HTBI primers served as the primers for a first-round RT-PCR of the TCR CDR3. TCRdb redid the calling of the multiplex PCR reads with MiXCR, one entry per CDR3 protein. The data hold fewer than 250,000 distinct CDR3 sequences, with 15% to 20% observed a single time. The material sequenced was blood. Source of these receptors: a man aged 50-60 years with Graves' hyperthyroidism.

The chain carries TRBV18 and TRBJ1-1; 7 bases agree with TRBD1. CDR3 length: 16 amino acids. V was clipped by 3 bases and J by 0 bases; unmatched bases: 7. The germline V gene encodes CDR1 KGHSH and CDR2 LQKENI. For the CDR3, the DNA is TGTGCCAGCTCACCCCAAATGACAGGGATGAACACTGAAGCTTTCTTT. Encoded protein: CASSPQMTGMNTEAFF.

This clonotype was seen at least ten times. The chain carries TRBV2 and TRBJ1-1; maybe TRBD1 (5 bases). V was pared by 6 bases and J by 1 base, with 9 bases between. Germline lookup yields CDR1 SNHLY and CDR2 FYNNEI. The length of the CDR3 is 13 residues. The CDR3 nucleotides are TGTGCCAGCAGCCAGGGCCCGAACACTGAAGCTTTCTTT. It codes for CASSQGPNTEAFF.

There are many counts of this clonotype. This chain joins TRBV20-1 and TRBJ1-5, with TRBD1 matching 8 bases. Germline assignment: CDR1 DFQATT and CDR2 SNEGSKA (reference sequence). With 6 bases clipped from V and 7 bases from J, the junction kept 11 bases outside the gene matches. This CDR3 is 14 amino acids long. CDR3 amino acids: CSAVGQGVGQPQHF. CDR3 DNA sequence: TGCAGTGCCGTCGGACAGGGCGTGGGGCAGCCCCAGCATTTT.

V and J are TRBV29-1 and TRBJ2-3; 7 bases match TRBD2. CDR1 and CDR2 from the germline V gene are SQVTM and ANQGSEA. The CDR3 loop spans 13 amino acids. The DNA of the CDR3 is TGCAGTGTCGGTTGGGAGGGCAGAGATACGCAGTATTTT. Translation: CSVGWEGRDTQYF.

The chain carries TRBV27 and TRBJ1-6; 7 bases are a match to TRBD1. V dropped 7 bases and J dropped 7; count of bases not matched to a gene: 10. CDR3 size: 15 residues. Germline lookup yields CDR1 MNHEY and CDR2 SMNVEV (reference sequence). The CDR3, as DNA: TGTGCCAGCAAGCTCTTGGGACAGACAAATTCACCCCTCCACTTT. This gives the protein CASKLLGQTNSPLHF.

The CDR3 sequence: CASSLGRHTEAFF. The CDR3, as DNA: TGTGCCAGCAGCTTGGGACGTCACACTGAAGCTTTCTTT. This sequence joins TRBV11-2 and TRBJ1-1; weak D call: TRBD1 (5 bases). V dropped 3 bases and J dropped 3 bases, with 8 bases sitting between them. Per the germline V gene, CDR1 is SGHAT and CDR2 is FQNNGV. This CDR3 region has 13 residues.

The table lists this clonotype with many counts. The CDR3 here is CSARLVAGELPYEQYF. DNA of the CDR3: TGCAGTGCTAGATTGGTCGCGGGAGAACTACCCTACGAGCAGTACTTC. The chain joins TRBV20-1 to TRBJ2-7; TRBD2 aligns across 7 bases. The CDR3 length is 16 residues. CDR1 and CDR2 (germline): DFQATT, SNEGSKA (reference sequence). Germline trimming cut 2 bases from V and 2 bases from J; bases unmatched to any gene: 12.

J is TRBJ2-1 and V is TRBV5-1; 9 bases line up with TRBD1. The CDR3 is 14 residues long. The V gene's germline CDR1 is SGHRS and CDR2 YFSETQ. V gave up 4 bases and J gave up 9 bases; unmatched junction bases: 8. CDR3 protein: CASSRTGVDGEQFF. The CDR3 nucleotides are TGCGCCAGCAGCAGGACAGGGGTAGACGGTGAGCAGTTCTTC.

This clonotype was counted many times. The rearrangement links TRBV29-1 to TRBJ2-7, with D possibly TRBD2 on 6 matching bases. CDR1 and CDR2 (germline): SQVTM, ANQGSEA. The CDR3 spans 13 residues. V was cut by 3 bases and J by 4 bases, with 13 bases left in between. The CDR3 DNA follows: TGCAGCGTTGAGTCCGGGAGTGTGTACGAGCAGTACTTC. Its protein is CSVESGSVYEQYF.

The CDR3 coding sequence is TGTGCCAGCAGCTCAACAGGGGTCGCGGCTAATGAAAAACTGTTTTTT. This translates into CASSSTGVAANEKLFF. V is TRBV7-9 and J is TRBJ1-4, with 7 nucleotides matching TRBD1. Germline assignment: CDR1 SEHNR and CDR2 FQNEAQ (reference sequence). This CDR3 is built from 16 residues. The V gene end was trimmed by 4 bases and the J gene end by 3 bases; junction bases not matched to a gene: 8. The entire variable domain, with the rest obtained from reference TRBV7-9 and TRBJ1-4, is as follows: DTGVSQNPRHKITKRGQNVTFRCDPISEHNRLYWYRQTLGQGPEFLTYFQNEAQLEKSRLLSDRFSAERPKGSFSTLEIQRTEQGDSAMYLCASSSTGVAANEKLFFGSGTQLSVL.